This T cell receptor beta chain came from a study of T cell clones after liver transplantation (dated by TCRdb to about 2019). With respect to the entire study: ITN030ST, the source of the samples, was a randomized trial that attempted immunosuppression withdrawal within 2 years of liver transplantation. Blood samples were collected pre-transplant, pre-randomization before withdrawal, and post-randomization after either full withdrawal or failed withdrawal. Tolerance meant complete immunosuppression withdrawal for at least one year without liver enzymes rising beyond twice the upper limit of normal. Third party-reactive TCRbeta sequences from pre-transplant MLRs were also identified as an antigen-independent comparator for donor-reactive sequences. Subjects received no induction therapy and standard immunosuppression until randomization at 12-24 months post-transplant. The studied cohort comprised 8 liver transplant recipients, 3 classified as tolerant and 5 as non-tolerant. Donor-reactive T cell clones were identified by TCRbeta sequencing following a pre-transplant mixed lymphocyte reaction and were subsequently tracked in post-transplant blood. Of the eight recipients, a few were HCV-positive, while the remaining recipients had been transplanted for non-autoimmune, non-viral indications.

The full study reports these points: A significant post-transplant decrease in circulating donor-reactive CD4 TCRbeta sequences was observed in most of the 8 subjects, irrespective of tolerance or HCV status. Since no allograft tissue specimens were available, donor-reactive T cells may have migrated into the graft instead of being deleted. The decline in donor-reactive sequences exceeded the decline in third party-reactive sequences, suggesting partial antigen-specific deletion that was unrelated to withdrawal success. In a couple of subjects, low numbers of available donor cells limited the measurable donor-reactive repertoire. When repertoire turnover was taken into account, detection of donor-reactive sequences was significantly reduced in 7 of 8 subjects for CD4 and in 8 of 8 subjects for CD8. Because of small, heterogeneous patient numbers and non-standardized post-transplant time points, the conclusions were only preliminary.

Reading the label with the study, this specimen's time point is: pre-transplant. Unstimulated PBMCs, after thawing, were stained for CD3, CD4 and CD8 and then FACS-sorted into CD3+CD4+ and CD3+CD8+ populations. Randomization to immunosuppression withdrawal applied to every one of the 8 studied subjects. The Qiagen DNeasy Blood and Tissue Kit was used for isolation of genomic DNA. Notes on this clone: The clone's antigen remains unknown. The sample holds no much larger clone one base away, and base qualities are not on file.

The CDR3, cysteine through phenylalanine, is 17 amino acids long. Only CDR3 DNA remains: 51 bases, in frame from the first base. The germline V gene sets CDR1 to SGHRS and CDR2 to YFSETQ. The V and J ends are trimmed by 0 bases and 2 bases, leaving 16 bases between them. High-throughput TCRbeta CDR3 sequencing of frozen genomic DNA was performed by immunoSEQ, with PCR amplification, mapping, bias correction and internal controls included. For the original study's pipeline: Productive rearrangements were retained, and unique TCRbeta sequences were defined by the CDR3 nucleotide sequence together with the V and J gene. Donor-reactive sequences required at least 5-fold expansion in CFSE-low cells versus unstimulated pre-transplant cells and at least 0.01% frequency. Per-subject minimum frequency thresholds, based on the lowest-template unstimulated sample, ensured at least 90% detection power. Jensen-Shannon divergence between the top 1000 TCRbeta sequences post- versus pre-transplant served as the measure of repertoire turnover. Changes in detection of donor-reactive sequences were assessed with two-sided Fisher's exact tests. This is the immuneACCESS table as TCRdb keeps it, with only in-frame sequences that have V and J called. A part of the clones is gone; compared with another copy, unresolved V genes explain less than half, and the rest is unexplained. That table is the source of V, J and clone size, and D and trimming were worked out from the DNA. For this sample there are approximately 68,000 clones; 75% to 85% appear just once. Roughly 0.54% of the sample is in the top ten clones.

This sample comprised CD4+ T cells from blood, obtained before liver transplant. Rearrangement joined TRBV5-1 to TRBJ2-3, and perhaps TRBD2 as D gene, on 6 matching bases. The TCR sequence derives from a human donor who received a liver transplant. The CDR3 amino acid sequence is: CASSLGTTSGYTDTQYF. The nucleotide sequence is TGCGCCAGCAGCTTGGGGACTACCTCAGGGTACACAGATACGCAGTATTTT.